Listed below are T cell receptor beta chains from one sample, sequenced in a study of radiotherapy plus CTLA-4 blockade in lung cancer. TCRdb keeps only in-frame clones here, not all; method: immunoSEQ multiplex PCR. Of 120,000 or so clones in the sample, around 90% were seen once. Sequenced material: peripheral blood, taken from a patient treated with radiotherapy plus ipilimumab. The receptor set was obtained from a human donor with non-small cell lung cancer that progressed on radiotherapy plus ipilimumab. Each CDR3 is given with its conserved first and last residue.

V gene,J gene,CDR3 protein
TRBV15,TRBJ2-7,CATSTTDRGSYEQYF
TRBV19,TRBJ1-5,CASSILGQTGVQPQHF
TRBV7-8,TRBJ1-3,CASSPDRPSGNTIYF
TRBV29-1,TRBJ2-2,CSARIGTAGAGELFF
TRBV28,TRBJ1-5,CASSSPGQGNQPQHF
TRBV5-1,TRBJ2-1,CASSGQGKEQFF
TRBV27,TRBJ2-7,CASSRVTPGLAGGHTYEQYF
TRBV13,TRBJ2-5,CASSLFGETQYF
TRBV19,TRBJ2-5,CASSMGEGQGETQYF
TRBV4-2,TRBJ2-7,CASSQEGRGEYF
TRBV9,TRBJ2-2,CASSVDHTGELFF
TRBV7-8,TRBJ1-2,CASSPGVENYGYTF
TRBV12-5,TRBJ2-3,CASGLVLAGDTDTQYF
TRBV10-1,TRBJ2-3,CASSPGGGGANTQYF
TRBV5-1,TRBJ2-2,CASSFGLQAGELFF
TRBV11-2,TRBJ1-1,CASSPDRDEAFF
TRBV18,TRBJ2-7,CASSLDRTGGEQYF
TRBV19,TRBJ1-2,CASSIQTGDYGYTF
TRBV9,TRBJ2-2,CASSGTGELFF
TRBV7-3,TRBJ2-1,CASSGGLVGDEQFF
TRBV11-2,TRBJ2-7,CASSLFREQYF
TRBV5-5,TRBJ2-7,CASSLTGTYEQYF
TRBV13,TRBJ1-1,CASSLNTEAFF
TRBV6-5,TRBJ2-2,CASSWYTSENTGELFF